This is a list of T cell receptor beta chains from one sample in a study of shared clonotypes between healthy human individuals. TCRdb keeps only in-frame clones here, not all; method: immunoSEQ multiplex PCR. This sample has approximately 700,000 clones; 60% to 75% occur once, and the top ten carry roughly 2%. The sequencing sample was made of memory CD4+ T cells sorted from blood. The receptors here all came from a woman aged 30 to 39 in good health. The CDR3 runs from the conserved cysteine through the conserved F or W. Fields, in order: D gene, V gene, J gene, clone size, CDR3 DNA, CDR3 protein. A D gene is named only where the DNA matches it firmly. Clone sizes are given selectively: once, few, many, or a class where the clone is expanded.

TRBD1,TRBV19,TRBJ1-5,few,TGTGCCAGTAATCGTGACAGGGGGCGCCGTCAGCCCCAGCATTTT,CASNRDRGRRQPQHF
-,TRBV5-1,TRBJ2-7,-,TGCGCCAGCAGCTTGCGGGAGAGCTACGAGCAGTACTTC,CASSLRESYEQYF
-,TRBV20-1,TRBJ2-7,-,TGCAGTGCTGTTTATTACTACGAGCAGTACTTC,CSAVYYYEQYF
-,TRBV30,TRBJ2-5,many,TGTGCCTGGGGGGTCGCGGGACTGGAAGAGACCCAGTACTTC,CAWGVAGLEETQYF
-,TRBV5-1,TRBJ1-2,-,TGCGCCAGCAGCTTGGGTCAGAATAACTATGGCTACACCTTC,CASSLGQNNYGYTF
-,TRBV28,TRBJ1-2,few,TGTGCCGGAGGACAGACGTATGGCTACACCTTC,CAGGQTYGYTF
-,TRBV18,TRBJ2-2,-,TGTGCCAGCTCACCAGTGCGACAGAACACCGGGGAGCTGTTTTTT,CASSPVRQNTGELFF
-,TRBV7-7,TRBJ2-3,-,TGTGCCAGCACCCGAGATCTTACGCAGTATTTT,CASTRDLTQYF
-,TRBV19,TRBJ2-1,few,TGTGCCAGTAGTCTCCCCACTAGTGACAATGAGCAGTTCTTC,CASSLPTSDNEQFF
-,TRBV16,TRBJ1-2,-,TGTGCCAGCAGCCAATCGACGGATGGCTACACCTTC,CASSQSTDGYTF
-,TRBV6-1,TRBJ2-7,-,TGTGCCAGCCAGGGGTTGGAGCGGGGCTCCTACGAGCAGTACTTC,CASQGLERGSYEQYF
TRBD2,TRBV28,TRBJ2-1,-,TGTGCCAGCAGTTTAGTTCTAGCGGGAGCCTCATGGGTGGACAATGAGCAGTTCTTC,CASSLVLAGASWVDNEQFF
-,TRBV5-5,TRBJ1-5,-,TGTGCCAGCAGCGAAGGACACCTCAGCAATCAGCCCCAGCATTTT,CASSEGHLSNQPQHF
TRBD1,TRBV5-4,TRBJ1-1,-,TGTGCCAGCAGCCACGGACAGGGTTCGAACACTGAAGCTTTCTTT,CASSHGQGSNTEAFF
-,TRBV11-3,TRBJ2-7,-,TGTGCCAGCAGCTTATACGGGTCTTACGAGCAGTACTTC,CASSLYGSYEQYF
TRBD2,TRBV14,TRBJ2-7,-,TGTGCCAGCAGCCAAGACCGAGAGCGGGAGGGCCACGAGCAGTACTTC,CASSQDREREGHEQYF
-,TRBV4-1,TRBJ2-1,once,TGCGCCAGCCGTCCGGCACTAAACCCGGCCAATGAGCAGTTCTTC,CASRPALNPANEQFF
TRBD1,TRBV19,TRBJ2-1,-,TGTGCCAGTAGTATAGATGCCGGCACAGGGGGCTACAATGAGCAGTTCTTC,CASSIDAGTGGYNEQFF
TRBD1,TRBV19,TRBJ2-2,-,TGTGCCAGTAGGGGGCCGGGACAGGGGAACACCGGGGAGCTGTTTTTT,CASRGPGQGNTGELFF
-,TRBV4-1,TRBJ2-3,-,TGCGCCAGCAGGGACGGAGGACTTATCACAGATACGCAGTATTTT,CASRDGGLITDTQYF
TRBD2,TRBV7-9,TRBJ2-7,-,TGTGCCAGCAGCCCCTCCCCTTCGGCGGGAGTCTACGAGCAGTACTTC,CASSPSPSAGVYEQYF
-,TRBV7-9,TRBJ2-7,-,TGTGCCAGCAGCCCAGGGACCTCGAGCCTACTCGAGCAGTACTTC,CASSPGTSSLLEQYF
TRBD2,TRBV4-2,TRBJ2-1,-,TGTGCCAGCAGCCAAGGACTAGCGGGGAACTACAATGAGCAGTTCTTC,CASSQGLAGNYNEQFF
-,TRBV6-1,TRBJ1-4,-,TGTGCCAGCAGCGCGGGGGGAAACGCTAATGAAAAACTGTTTTTT,CASSAGGNANEKLFF
-,TRBV6-1,TRBJ2-7,-,TGTGCCAGCAGTGAACGAGTCAGTACCTACGAGCAGTACTTC,CASSERVSTYEQYF
-,TRBV6-5,TRBJ2-7,-,TGTGCCAGCAGTGAAGTAGGTTACGAGCAGTACTTC,CASSEVGYEQYF
-,TRBV30,TRBJ2-1,-,TGTGCCTGGAGGCCGGGGAGTAACAATGAGCAGTTCTTC,CAWRPGSNNEQFF
TRBD2,TRBV2,TRBJ2-2,few,TGTGCCAGCATGGGACTAGCGGGACAGGGGAACACCGGGGAGCTGTTTTTT,CASMGLAGQGNTGELFF